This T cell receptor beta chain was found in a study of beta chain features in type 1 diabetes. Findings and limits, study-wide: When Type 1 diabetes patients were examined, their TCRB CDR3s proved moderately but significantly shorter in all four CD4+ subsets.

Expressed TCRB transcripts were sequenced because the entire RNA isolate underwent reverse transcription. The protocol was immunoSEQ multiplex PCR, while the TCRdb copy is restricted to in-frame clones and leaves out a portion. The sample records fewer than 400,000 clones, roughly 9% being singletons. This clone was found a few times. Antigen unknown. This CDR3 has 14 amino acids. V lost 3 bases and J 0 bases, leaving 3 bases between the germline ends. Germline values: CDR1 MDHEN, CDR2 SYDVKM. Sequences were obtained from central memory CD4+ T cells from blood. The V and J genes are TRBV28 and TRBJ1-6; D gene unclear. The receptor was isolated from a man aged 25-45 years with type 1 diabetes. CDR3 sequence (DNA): TGTGCCAGCAGTTTGAGCTCCTATAATTCACCCCTCCACTTT. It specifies CASSLSSYNSPLHF.